This T cell receptor (beta chain) derives from a study of beta chain features in type 1 diabetes. A note on this clone: Its antigen is still unknown.

Study-wide results and limits: HLA effects on TCRB rearrangement stayed unresolved here. Type 1 diabetes patients showed fewer insertions and more deletions at VDJ junctions.

A sort by CD45RO/CCR7/CD25/CD127/CD95/CD27 yielded CD4+ naive, central memory, regulatory and stem cell-like memory cells. The sequenced template was cDNA made from the entire isolated RNA. The data were produced by immunoSEQ multiplex PCR, yet TCRdb's version contains in-frame clones alone and is incomplete. This sample has hundreds of thousands of clones, with approximately 10% found just once. This sequence was found in a woman aged 18-29 years in good health. Sample: naive CD4+ T cells from blood.

CDR3 coding DNA: TGTGCCAGCAGCCGAAACCCGGGACAGGCGGCCCAGACTATCACAGATACGCAGTATTTT. It encodes CASSRNPGQAAQTITDTQYF. The chain couples TRBV14 to TRBJ2-3; 8 bases are shared with TRBD1. J lost 2 bases, V lost 4 bases, and 20 bases had no gene match. CDR3 length: 20 amino acids. The germline V gene has CDR1 SGHDN and CDR2 FVKESK.